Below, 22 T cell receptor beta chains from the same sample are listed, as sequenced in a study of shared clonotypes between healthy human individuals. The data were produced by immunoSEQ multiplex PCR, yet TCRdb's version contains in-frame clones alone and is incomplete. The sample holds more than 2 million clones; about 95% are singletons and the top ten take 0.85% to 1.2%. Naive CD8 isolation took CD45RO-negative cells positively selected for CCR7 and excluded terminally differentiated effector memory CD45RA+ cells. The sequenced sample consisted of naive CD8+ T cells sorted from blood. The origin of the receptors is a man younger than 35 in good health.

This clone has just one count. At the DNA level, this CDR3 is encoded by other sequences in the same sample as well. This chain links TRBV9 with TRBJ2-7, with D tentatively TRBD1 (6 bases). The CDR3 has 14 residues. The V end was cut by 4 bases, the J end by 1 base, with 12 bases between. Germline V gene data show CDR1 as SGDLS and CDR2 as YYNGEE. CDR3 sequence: CASSPTDSSYEQYF. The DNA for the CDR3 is TGTGCCAGCAGCCCGACGGACAGTTCCTACGAGCAGTACTTC.

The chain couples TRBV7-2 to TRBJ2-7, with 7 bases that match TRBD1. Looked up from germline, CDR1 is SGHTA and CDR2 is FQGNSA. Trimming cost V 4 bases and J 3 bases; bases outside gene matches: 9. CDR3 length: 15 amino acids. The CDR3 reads CASSSRDSFFYEQYF. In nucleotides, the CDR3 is TGTGCCAGCAGCTCCCGGGACAGTTTTTTCTACGAGCAGTACTTC. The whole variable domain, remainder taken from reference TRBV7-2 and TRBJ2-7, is GAGVSQSPSNKVTEKGKDVELRCDPISGHTALYWYRQSLGQGLEFLIYFQGNSAPDKSGLPSDRFSAERTGGSVSTLTIQRTQQEDSAVYLCASSSRDSFFYEQYFGPGTRLTVT.

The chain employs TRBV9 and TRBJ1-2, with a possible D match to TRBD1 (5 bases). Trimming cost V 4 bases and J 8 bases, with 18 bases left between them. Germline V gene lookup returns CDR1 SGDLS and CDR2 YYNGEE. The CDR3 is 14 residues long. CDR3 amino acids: CASSPSGGLGGYTF. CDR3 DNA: TGTGCCAGCAGCCCTAGCGGGGGTTTAGGAGGCTACACCTTC.

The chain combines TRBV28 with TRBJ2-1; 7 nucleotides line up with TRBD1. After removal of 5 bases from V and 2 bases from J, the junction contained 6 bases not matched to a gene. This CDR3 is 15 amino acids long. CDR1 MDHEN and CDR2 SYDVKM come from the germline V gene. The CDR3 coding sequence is TGTGCCAGCAGTGTAGACAGGGTCACCTACAATGAGCAGTTCTTC. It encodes CASSVDRVTYNEQFF.

The CDR3 reads CASGLAGAFANTGELFF. The CDR3, as DNA: TGTGCCAGCGGACTAGCGGGGGCCTTCGCGAACACCGGGGAGCTGTTTTTT. This chain connects TRBV9 to TRBJ2-2, with 13 bases lining up with TRBD2. Germline lookup yields CDR1 SGDLS and CDR2 YYNGEE. This CDR3 spans 17 amino acids. J gave up 0 bases and V 7 bases, and 6 bases lay outside the gene matches.

CDR3 DNA sequence: TGTGCCAGCAGTTACTCGAACAGAGGGCCGGGGGACACCTTC. Its protein is CASSYSNRGPGDTF. The chain carries TRBV6-5 and TRBJ1-2, with D possibly matching TRBD1 (5 bases). This CDR3 has 14 residues. V lost 0 bases and J 12 bases, leaving 17 bases between the germline ends. The germline CDR1 and CDR2 sequences are MNHEY and SVGAGI.

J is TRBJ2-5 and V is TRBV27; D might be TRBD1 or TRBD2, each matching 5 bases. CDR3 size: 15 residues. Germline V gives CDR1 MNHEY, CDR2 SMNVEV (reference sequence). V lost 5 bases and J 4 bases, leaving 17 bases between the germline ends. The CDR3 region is CASSPGTGPGETQYF. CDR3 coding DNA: TGTGCCAGCAGTCCCGGGACGGGACCAGGAGAGACCCAGTACTTC.

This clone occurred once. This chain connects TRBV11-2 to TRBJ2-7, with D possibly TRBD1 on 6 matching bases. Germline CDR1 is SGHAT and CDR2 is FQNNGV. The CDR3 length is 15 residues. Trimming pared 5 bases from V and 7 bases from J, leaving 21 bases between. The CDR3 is CASSPMSGTSGEQYF. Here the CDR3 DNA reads TGTGCCAGCAGCCCGATGTCCGGGACATCGGGGGAGCAGTACTTC.

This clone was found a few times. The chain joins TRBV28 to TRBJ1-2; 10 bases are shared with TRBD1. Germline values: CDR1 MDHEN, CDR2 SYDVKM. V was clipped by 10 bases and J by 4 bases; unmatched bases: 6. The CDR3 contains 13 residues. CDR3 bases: TGTGCCACCTTGACAGGGGGCCCCTATGGCTACACCTTC. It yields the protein CATLTGGPYGYTF.

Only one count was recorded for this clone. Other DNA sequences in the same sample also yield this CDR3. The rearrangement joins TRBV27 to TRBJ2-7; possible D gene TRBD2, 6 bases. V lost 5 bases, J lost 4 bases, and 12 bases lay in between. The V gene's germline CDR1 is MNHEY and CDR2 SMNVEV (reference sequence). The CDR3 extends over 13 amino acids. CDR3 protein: CASSLYGGYEQYF. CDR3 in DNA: TGTGCCAGCAGTCTCTACGGGGGTTACGAGCAGTACTTC.

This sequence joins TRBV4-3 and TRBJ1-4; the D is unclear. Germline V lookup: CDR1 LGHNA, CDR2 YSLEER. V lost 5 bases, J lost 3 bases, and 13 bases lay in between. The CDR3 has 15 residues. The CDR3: CASSTPGDPNEKLFF. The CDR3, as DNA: TGCGCCAGCAGCACACCCGGAGACCCTAATGAAAAACTGTTTTTT.

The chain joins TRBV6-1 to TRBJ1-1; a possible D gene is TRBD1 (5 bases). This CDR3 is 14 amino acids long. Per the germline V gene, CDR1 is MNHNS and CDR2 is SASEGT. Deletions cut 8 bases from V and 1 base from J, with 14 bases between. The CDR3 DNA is TGTGCCAGCTTTAGTCGTCAGGGGAACACTGAAGCTTTCTTT. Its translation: CASFSRQGNTEAFF.

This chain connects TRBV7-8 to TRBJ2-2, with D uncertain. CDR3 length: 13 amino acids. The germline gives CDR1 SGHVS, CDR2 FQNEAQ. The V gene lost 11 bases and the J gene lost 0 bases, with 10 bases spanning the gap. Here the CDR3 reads CAATRANTGELFF. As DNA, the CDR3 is TGTGCCGCCACACGGGCGAACACCGGGGAGCTGTTTTTT.

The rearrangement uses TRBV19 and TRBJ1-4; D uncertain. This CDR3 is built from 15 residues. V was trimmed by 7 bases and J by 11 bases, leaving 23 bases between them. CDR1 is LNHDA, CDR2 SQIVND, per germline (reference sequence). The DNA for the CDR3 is TGTGCCAGTACCTCCTTTGTGAGGGCGGGAGAGAAACTGTTTTTT. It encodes CASTSFVRAGEKLFF.

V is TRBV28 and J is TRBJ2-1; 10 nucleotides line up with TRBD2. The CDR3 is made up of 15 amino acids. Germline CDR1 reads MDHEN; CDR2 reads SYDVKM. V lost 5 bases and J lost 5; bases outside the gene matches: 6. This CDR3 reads CASSIRLAGNNEQFF. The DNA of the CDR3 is TGTGCCAGCAGTATACGACTAGCGGGTAACAATGAGCAGTTCTTC. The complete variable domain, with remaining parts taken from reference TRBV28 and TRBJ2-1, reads DVKVTQSSRYLVKRTGEKVFLECVQDMDHENMFWYRQDPGLGLRLIYFSYDVKMKEKGDIPEGYSVSREKKERFSLILESASTNQTSMYLCASSIRLAGNNEQFFGPGTRLTVL.

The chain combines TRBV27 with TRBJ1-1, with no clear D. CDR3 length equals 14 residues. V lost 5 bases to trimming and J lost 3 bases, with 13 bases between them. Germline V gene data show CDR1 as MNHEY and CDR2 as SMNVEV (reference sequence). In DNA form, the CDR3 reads TGTGCCAGCAGTCCCCCCGACACCTACACTGAAGCTTTCTTT. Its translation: CASSPPDTYTEAFF.

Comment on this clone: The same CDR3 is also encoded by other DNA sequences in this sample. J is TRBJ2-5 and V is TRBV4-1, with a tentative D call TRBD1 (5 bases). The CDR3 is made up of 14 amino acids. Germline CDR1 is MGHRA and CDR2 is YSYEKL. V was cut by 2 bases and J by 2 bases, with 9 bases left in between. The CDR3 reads CASSQLAGQETQYF. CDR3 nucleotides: TGCGCCAGCAGCCAATTGGCAGGGCAAGAGACCCAGTACTTC.

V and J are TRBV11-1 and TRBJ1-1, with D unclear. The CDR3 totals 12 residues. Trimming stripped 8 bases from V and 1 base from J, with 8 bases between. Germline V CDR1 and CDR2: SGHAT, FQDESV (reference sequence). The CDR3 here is CASDRGNTEAFF. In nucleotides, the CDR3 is TGTGCCAGCGACCGGGGGAACACTGAAGCTTTCTTT.

The CDR3: CASSPSGDPGELFF. In DNA, the CDR3 is TGTGCCAGCAGCCCTAGCGGGGATCCCGGGGAGCTGTTTTTT. The J gene is TRBJ2-2, the V gene TRBV9; 9 bases match TRBD2. The V and J ends lost 4 bases and 6 bases, in that order; junction bases with no gene match: 4. This CDR3 has 14 amino acids. Germline CDR1 is SGDLS and CDR2 is YYNGEE.

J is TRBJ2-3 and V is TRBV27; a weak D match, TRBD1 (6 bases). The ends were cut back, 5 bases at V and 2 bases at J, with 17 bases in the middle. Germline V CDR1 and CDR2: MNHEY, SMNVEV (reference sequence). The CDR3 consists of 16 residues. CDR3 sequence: CASSVTGLQLTDTQYF. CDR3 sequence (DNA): TGTGCCAGCAGTGTGACAGGTCTCCAGCTCACAGATACGCAGTATTTT.

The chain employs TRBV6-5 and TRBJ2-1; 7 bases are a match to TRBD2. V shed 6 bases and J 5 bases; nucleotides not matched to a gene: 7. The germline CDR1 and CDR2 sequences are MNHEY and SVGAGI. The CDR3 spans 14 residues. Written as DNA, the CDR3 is TGTGCCAGCAGACCCCCGACTAGCAACAATGAGCAGTTCTTC. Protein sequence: CASRPPTSNNEQFF.

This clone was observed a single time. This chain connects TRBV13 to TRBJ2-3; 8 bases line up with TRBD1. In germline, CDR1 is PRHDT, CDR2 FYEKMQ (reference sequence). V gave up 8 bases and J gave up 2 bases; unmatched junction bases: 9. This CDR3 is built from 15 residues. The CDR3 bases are TGTGCCAGCTGCCTCAGGGGGCTCGACACAGATACGCAGTATTTT. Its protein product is CASCLRGLDTDTQYF. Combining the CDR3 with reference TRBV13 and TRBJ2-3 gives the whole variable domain AAGVIQSPRHLIKEKRETATLKCYPIPRHDTVYWYQQGPGQDPQFLISFYEKMQSDKGSIPDRFSAQQFSDYHSELNMSSLELGDSALYFCASCLRGLDTDTQYFGPGTRLTVL.